The present TCR beta chain was sequenced within a study of siplizumab effects on memory and regulatory T cells. Study outcomes and limitations: Roughly 75-97% of dividing CD4+ or CD8+ clones were without an attributable naive or memory phenotype. Unstimulated naive T cells seemed to show more diversity than memory cells did, and they also seemed to be among the major contributors to the alloresponse. Confirmation that proliferating Tregs from siplizumab cultures had suppressive function was not obtained. A significant reduction in alloreactive sequences traceable to unstimulated CD4+ memory cells was produced by siplizumab.

Repertoires were generated with immunoSEQ multiplex PCR, while TCRdb's copy carries only in-frame clones and drops some. The repertoire has about 50,000 clones, approximately 93% of them found once; the top ten carry about a sixth. Comment on this clone: The target antigen is unknown.

Trimming took 4 bases from V and 8 from J, leaving 12 bases between them. CDR1 and CDR2 from the germline V gene are MGHRA and YSYEKL. The CDR3 totals 13 residues. The gene calls are TRBV4-1 and TRBJ2-1; D is unclear. Sequencing was carried out using CD8+ T cells sorted from blood. The sequence derives from a human donor in good health. As DNA, the CDR3 is TGCGCCAGCAGCCCTCGGATGGTGGATGAGCAGTTCTTC. Its protein product is CASSPRMVDEQFF.